Below, 26 T cell receptor beta chains from the same sample are listed, as sequenced in a study of blood T cell repertoires in COVID-19. Produced via immunoSEQ multiplex PCR; TCRdb's table is partial and in-frame only. The sample yields roughly 40,000 clones, around 85% seen once. The source material was peripheral blood. Receptors were obtained from a man older than 75 with active or convalescent COVID-19.

The gene calls are TRBV5-1 and TRBJ2-7; the D gene is possibly TRBD1 (6 bases). Germline V gene lookup returns CDR1 SGHRS and CDR2 YFSETQ. CDR3 length equals 13 residues. V shed 2 bases and J shed 3 bases, with 9 bases lying between them. In nucleotides, the CDR3 is TGCGCCAGCAGCTTCCAGGGGAACTACGAGCAGTACTTC. Its translation is CASSFQGNYEQYF.

This clone was detected once. The chain links TRBV7-3 to TRBJ1-1; possible D gene TRBD1, 6 bases. The germline gives CDR1 SGHTA, CDR2 FQGTGA. There are 14 residues in the CDR3. Trimming removed 5 bases from V and 3 bases from J, with 13 bases in between. CDR3 in amino acids: CASSKQGGDTEAFF. CDR3 coding DNA: TGTGCCAGCAGCAAACAGGGAGGGGACACTGAAGCTTTCTTT. The whole variable domain, remainder taken from reference TRBV7-3 and TRBJ1-1, is GAGVSQTPSNKVTEKGKYVELRCDPISGHTALYWYRQSLGQGPEFLIYFQGTGAADDSGLPNDRFFAVRPEGSVSTLKIQRTERGDSAVYLCASSKQGGDTEAFFGQGTRLTVV.

The chain links TRBV4-3 to TRBJ2-2; 11 nucleotides line up with TRBD2. The CDR3 totals 16 residues. After removal of 1 base from V and 4 bases from J, the junction contained 2 bases not matched to a gene. CDR1 is LGHNA, CDR2 YSLEER, per germline. CDR3 in DNA: TGCGCCAGCAGCCAAGGACTAGCGGGATTCACCGGGGAGCTGTTTTTT. Translating it yields CASSQGLAGFTGELFF.

The chain combines TRBV6-2 or TRBV6-3 with TRBJ2-3, with 7 nucleotides matching TRBD2. Trimming cost V 3 bases and J 2 bases; bases outside gene matches: 5. The germline gives CDR1 MNHEY, CDR2 SVGEGT. The CDR3 is made up of 15 amino acids. CDR3 nucleotide sequence: TGTGCCAGCAGTTATAGCCTAGCGGACACAGATACGCAGTATTTT. This codes for CASSYSLADTDTQYF.

The chain uses TRBV30 and TRBJ2-7; 8 bases align to TRBD2. Trimming at V came to 2 bases and at J to 6 bases, leaving 12 bases not matched to a gene. This CDR3 has 15 residues. The germline gives CDR1 GTSNPN, CDR2 SVGIG (reference sequence). The CDR3 bases are TGTGCCTGGAGTAAAACGGGAGGGTTTTTATTCGAGCAGTACTTC. Residues: CAWSKTGGFLFEQYF.

J is TRBJ1-3 and V is TRBV4-3; maybe TRBD1 (6 bases). The CDR3 runs to 16 residues. V dropped 2 bases and J dropped 0 bases, with 11 bases sitting between them. Germline-derived CDR1 and CDR2 are LGHNA and YSLEER. The CDR3 protein is CASSQLTGTSGNTIYF. The CDR3 coding sequence is TGCGCCAGCAGCCAATTGACAGGAACCTCTGGAAACACCATATATTTT.

The rearrangement joins TRBV7-2 to TRBJ2-7, with 7 positions matching TRBD2. The V and J ends lost 7 bases and 1 base, in that order; junction bases with no gene match: 16. Germline values: CDR1 SGHTA, CDR2 FQGNSA. The CDR3 loop spans 17 amino acids. CDR3 sequence (DNA): TGTGCCAGCACCAAGGACTTCCGCGGGGGTCGTTCCTACGAGCAGTACTTC. It codes for CASTKDFRGGRSYEQYF.

The V and J genes are TRBV7-2 and TRBJ1-2; TRBD1 matches at 7 bases. Germline V gene lookup returns CDR1 SGHTA and CDR2 FQGNSA. This CDR3 region has 13 residues. Trimming removed 5 bases from V and 9 bases from J; junction bases left unmatched: 9. CDR3 in amino acids: CASSPTGTASYTF. CDR3 bases: TGTGCCAGCAGCCCAACCGGGACAGCAAGCTACACCTTC.

The gene calls are TRBV7-3 and TRBJ2-1, with D possibly matching TRBD2 (6 bases). This CDR3 contains 15 residues. The germline V and J ends were trimmed by 1 base and 3 bases, with 10 bases remaining between them. The germline V gene encodes CDR1 SGHTA and CDR2 FQGTGA. The CDR3 DNA reads as TGTGCCAGCAGCTTAAGGCTAGCGAGCTACAATGAGCAGTTCTTC. Its protein is CASSLRLASYNEQFF.

The V call is TRBV6-6, the J call TRBJ2-7; TRBD2 aligns across 8 bases. V was clipped by 6 bases and J by 1 base; unmatched bases: 8. CDR1 is MNHNY and CDR2 is SVGAGI in the germline V gene (reference sequence). This CDR3 has 15 amino acids. The CDR3 protein is CASRSPAGGSYEQYF. The CDR3 DNA follows: TGTGCCAGCAGGTCCCCTGCGGGGGGATCCTACGAGCAGTACTTC.

A single count supports this clone. At one of its ends the junction is not consistent with the germline gene, which may arise from a read error. The chain employs TRBV3-1 (or the pseudogene TRBV3-2) and TRBJ2-2; no clear D. This CDR3 is built from 15 residues. Germline CDR1 is LGHDT and CDR2 is YNNKEL (reference sequence). The CDR3 DNA reads TGTGCCAACAGCCAAGATGAGGTTTTAAGCGGGGAGCTGTTTTTT. Protein sequence: CANSQDEVLSGELFF.

The CDR3 sequence is CASSMFRDTDTQYF. CDR3 nucleotides: TGTGCCAGTAGTATGTTCCGAGATACCGATACGCAGTATTTT. The chain links TRBV19 to TRBJ2-3; D is unclear. Germline V gene sequence: CDR1 LNHDA, CDR2 SQIVND (reference sequence). Trimming left V 3 bases short and J 6 bases short, with 13 bases between. The CDR3 is 14 residues long.

The J gene is TRBJ1-4, the V gene TRBV30; D uncertain. The CDR3 runs 16 residues. Germline V CDR1 and CDR2: GTSNPN, SVGIG (reference sequence). Deletions cut 3 bases from V and 10 bases from J, with 24 bases between. The CDR3 loop reads CAWSAGMGPAGGKLFF. The CDR3 bases are TGTGCCTGGAGCGCCGGAATGGGCCCTGCGGGAGGAAAACTGTTTTTT.

The chain has TRBV2 and TRBJ1-2; weak D call: TRBD1 (5 bases). The CDR3 is made up of 15 amino acids. Trimming pared 3 bases from V and 0 bases from J, leaving 11 bases between. CDR1 SNHLY and CDR2 FYNNEI come from the germline V gene. Here the CDR3 reads CASSDRQGSNYGYTF. The CDR3 DNA sequence: TGTGCCAGCAGTGATCGGCAGGGATCTAACTATGGCTACACCTTC.

This clone showed up just once. The CDR3 region is CASRDWGGNTGELFF. CDR3 in DNA: TGTGCCAGCAGGGATTGGGGAGGGAACACCGGGGAGCTGTTTTTT. The V call is TRBV6-5, the J call TRBJ2-2, with TRBD2 as a possible D gene (6 bases). V dropped 6 bases and J dropped 1 base, with 12 bases sitting between them. This CDR3 is 15 amino acids long. The germline gives CDR1 MNHEY, CDR2 SVGAGI.

The chain has TRBV7-9 and TRBJ2-2, with TRBD2 matching 8 bases. With 9 bases clipped from V and 6 bases from J, the junction kept 9 bases outside the gene matches. The CDR3 spans 14 residues. Germline values: CDR1 SEHNR, CDR2 FQNEAQ (reference sequence). CDR3: CASRGGPDSGELFF. CDR3 DNA sequence: TGTGCCAGTCGCGGGGGGCCTGATTCCGGGGAGCTGTTTTTT.

This clone was seen a handful of times. The chain recombines TRBV7-2 with TRBJ2-7; 7 bases fit TRBD1. This CDR3 contains 14 residues. Germline V CDR1 and CDR2: SGHTA, FQGNSA. With 4 bases clipped from V and 0 bases from J, the junction kept 3 bases outside the gene matches. The CDR3 spells CASSSDRSSYEQYF. The CDR3 DNA reads TGTGCCAGCAGCTCGGACAGGAGCTCCTACGAGCAGTACTTC.

The chain has TRBV4-2 and TRBJ1-2; the D gene is possibly TRBD1 (5 bases). The CDR3 loop spans 16 amino acids. Germline lookup yields CDR1 LGHNA and CDR2 YNFKEQ. V dropped 0 bases and J dropped 2 bases, with 13 bases sitting between them. Written as DNA, the CDR3 is TGTGCCAGCAGCCAAGAGCAGGGCCAAGGGAACTATGGCTACACCTTC. This translates into CASSQEQGQGNYGYTF.

The V gene is TRBV7-8, the J gene TRBJ2-7, with D perhaps TRBD2 (6 bases). With 7 bases removed from V and 5 bases from J, the gap between germline ends came to 15 bases. Germline lookup yields CDR1 SGHVS and CDR2 FQNEAQ. This CDR3 is built from 13 residues. The CDR3 DNA reads TGTGCCAGCATTCGCGGGACGGGCGACGAGCAGTACTTC. It encodes CASIRGTGDEQYF.

The chain recombines TRBV19 with TRBJ1-2; D gene unclear. Trimming took 5 bases from V and 2 from J, leaving 9 bases between them. The CDR3 contains 13 residues. The V gene's germline CDR1 is LNHDA and CDR2 SQIVND (reference sequence). This CDR3 is CASSLGHNYGYTF. Here the CDR3 DNA reads TGTGCCAGTAGTCTTGGGCACAACTATGGCTACACCTTC.

The rearrangement uses TRBV6-5 and TRBJ2-7, with D perhaps matching TRBD2 (6 bases). The length of the CDR3 is 13 residues. Trimming pared 2 bases from V and 4 bases from J, leaving 9 bases between. Germline V gives CDR1 MNHEY, CDR2 SVGAGI. The CDR3 loop reads CASSYRAGYEQYF. As DNA, the CDR3 is TGTGCCAGCAGTTACCGGGCGGGGTACGAGCAGTACTTC.

This clone showed up just a few times. The V gene is TRBV11-2, the J gene TRBJ1-2; D might be TRBD1 (6 bases). Trimming pared 3 bases from V and 3 bases from J, leaving 14 bases between. The CDR3 has 15 residues. Germline-derived CDR1 and CDR2 are SGHAT and FQNNGV. The CDR3 region is CASSFQGRPDYGYTF. Written as DNA, the CDR3 is TGTGCCAGCAGCTTCCAGGGGCGCCCGGACTATGGCTACACCTTC.

The rearrangement links TRBV29-1 to TRBJ2-3; no clear D. Germline V gene data show CDR1 as SQVTM and CDR2 as ANQGSEA. This CDR3 comprises 10 residues. Deletions cut 6 bases from V and 5 bases from J, with 6 bases between. The CDR3 is CSVRIDTQYF. The CDR3 region has the DNA TGCAGCGTGAGGATAGATACGCAGTATTTT.

V usage is TRBV7-2 and J usage is TRBJ1-4; D is ambiguous. The germline V and J ends were trimmed by 5 bases and 1 base, with 11 bases remaining between them. The CDR3 is made up of 15 amino acids. From germline, CDR1 is SGHTA and CDR2 FQGNSA. The CDR3 DNA sequence: TGTGCCAGCAGCAGCCGGGTGGGAACTAATGAAAAACTGTTTTTT. This translates into CASSSRVGTNEKLFF.

This clone was detected only a few times. The chain is built from TRBV7-7 and TRBJ2-3; D possibly corresponds to TRBD2 (6 bases). Germline loops: CDR1 SSHAT, CDR2 FNYEAQ (reference sequence). This CDR3 region has 16 residues. The ends were cut back, 6 bases at V and 6 bases at J, with 22 bases in the middle. In nucleotides, the CDR3 is TGTGCCAGCAGTCCAGGGACCAACTCCCGGGGGGATACGCAGTATTTT. It is translated as CASSPGTNSRGDTQYF.

This chain links TRBV12-3 or TRBV12-4 with TRBJ1-2, with D maybe TRBD1 (6 bases). Between the trimmed V and J ends, which lost 5 bases and 6 bases, there was a span of 13 bases. The CDR3 runs to 13 residues. The CDR3 sequence is CASSPQGFNGYTF. The DNA of the CDR3 is TGTGCCAGCAGTCCACAGGGATTCAATGGCTACACCTTC.